A selection of T cell receptor beta chains follows, all from one sample in a study of blood T cells in healthy people across ages. TCRdb called the 5' RACE reads again in MiXCR, with one record for every CDR3 protein. Here the sample spans 710,000 or so distinct CDR3 sequences, 22% being singletons. Material for sequencing was blood. These receptors originate from a man aged 65 to 79 in good health. Each CDR3 is given without its conserved first and last residue. Each record gives: clone size, J gene, V gene, CDR3 length, CDR3 protein. Where a row states a size, it is once, few, many or the class of an expanded clone; other rows omit it.

abundance: few
j_gene: TRBJ1-4
v_gene: TRBV6-5
len: 12
CDR3aa: ASSEVFLDEKLF

abundance: -
j_gene: TRBJ1-4
v_gene: TRBV20-1
len: 12
CDR3aa: SANPTGRNEKLF

abundance: -
j_gene: TRBJ1-3
v_gene: TRBV15
len: 14
CDR3aa: ATSREAGYSGNTIY

abundance: -
j_gene: TRBJ1-4
v_gene: TRBV6-5
len: 13
CDR3aa: ASKTGMATNEKLF

abundance: few
j_gene: TRBJ1-2
v_gene: TRBV7-2
len: 13
CDR3aa: ASSITSGTGFGYT

abundance: -
j_gene: TRBJ2-7
v_gene: TRBV21-1
len: 8
CDR3aa: ASRPHEQY

abundance: few
j_gene: TRBJ2-3
v_gene: TRBV15
len: 14
CDR3aa: ATSRERGGLTDTQY

abundance: -
j_gene: TRBJ2-3
v_gene: TRBV20-1
len: 11
CDR3aa: SAPDSRRHTQY

abundance: few
j_gene: TRBJ2-1
v_gene: TRBV30
len: 14
CDR3aa: AWSPPLRISYNEQF

abundance: few
j_gene: TRBJ1-2
v_gene: TRBV11-2
len: 10
CDR3aa: ASSGTGGWDT

abundance: few
j_gene: TRBJ1-1
v_gene: TRBV28
len: 11
CDR3aa: ASLPDVNTEAF

abundance: few
j_gene: TRBJ1-1
v_gene: TRBV7-9
len: 14
CDR3aa: ASSLGPGGNNTEAF

abundance: many
j_gene: TRBJ1-2
v_gene: TRBV12-3/TRBV12-4
len: 11
CDR3aa: ASSLASSYGYT

abundance: few
j_gene: TRBJ2-5
v_gene: TRBV6-2/TRBV6-3
len: 13
CDR3aa: ASTPAGRDQETQY